This T cell receptor (beta chain) was obtained from a study of blood T cells in healthy people across ages. Using a J-beta primer mix together with a sample-barcoded 5' primer, a second PCR was run for roughly 6 to 12 cycles. TCRdb re-called the 5' RACE reads with MiXCR, one entry per CDR3 protein. In the table there are approximately 800,000 distinct CDR3 sequences, around 34% of which are singletons. The V end lost 0 bases, the J end lost 1 base, and 14 bases lay between the germline ends. Germline assignment: CDR1 SGHNT and CDR2 YYREEE (reference sequence). This CDR3 is built from 17 residues. What was sequenced was blood. The receptor was derived from a man between 18 and 29 years old in good health. This chain connects TRBV5-4 to TRBJ2-1; D is possibly TRBD2 (6 bases). CDR3 sequence reads: CASSLAGGSLSYNEQFF. The CDR3, as DNA: TGTGCCAGCAGCTTGGCCGGGGGAAGCTTATCCTACAATGAGCAGTTCTTC.